One sample yielded the 30 T cell receptor beta chains listed below, sequenced in a study of blood T cell repertoires in COVID-19. TCRdb's copy holds only in-frame clones and misses some; the assay was immunoSEQ multiplex PCR. The sample lists fewer than 500,000 clones; about four fifths were seen once. Sample: peripheral blood. These receptors were taken from a human donor with acute or convalescent COVID-19. The donor label of this sample is uncertain.

The chain carries TRBV28 and TRBJ2-1; D perhaps matches TRBD2 (6 bases). The CDR3 covers 15 residues. The germline V and J ends were trimmed by 6 bases and 2 bases, with 14 bases remaining between them. Germline V gene data show CDR1 as MDHEN and CDR2 as SYDVKM. This chain's CDR3 is CASRGGTVPYNEQFF. DNA of the CDR3: TGTGCCAGCAGGGGCGGGACCGTCCCCTACAATGAGCAGTTCTTC.

V is TRBV3-1 (or the pseudogene TRBV3-2) and J is TRBJ2-1; tentative D call: TRBD1 (5 bases). The CDR3 is made up of 15 amino acids. CDR1 is LGHDT and CDR2 is YNNKEL in the germline V gene (reference sequence). V was shortened by 5 bases and J by 4 bases, with 15 bases between the two germline ends. The CDR3 is CASSSGHQRYNEQFF. CDR3 nucleotide sequence: TGTGCCAGCAGCTCCGGACATCAGCGTTACAATGAGCAGTTCTTC.

The V and J genes are TRBV7-9 and TRBJ1-3; TRBD1 matches at 11 bases. J gave up 1 base and V 11 bases, and 19 bases lay outside the gene matches. CDR3 length: 19 amino acids. Germline V gives CDR1 SEHNR, CDR2 FQNEAQ (reference sequence). CDR3 protein: CALPGQFPGQGVSGNTIYF. Here the CDR3 DNA reads TGTGCCCTACCGGGGCAATTTCCGGGACAGGGGGTTTCTGGAAACACCATATATTTT.

The rearrangement joins TRBV7-2 to TRBJ2-1; tentatively, D is TRBD2 (6 bases). This CDR3 region has 14 residues. The germline CDR1 and CDR2 sequences are SGHTA and FQGNSA. V lost 5 bases to trimming and J lost 8 bases, with 16 bases between them. The CDR3 reads CASSPRSRGYEQFF. DNA for the CDR3: TGTGCCAGCAGCCCTCGATCCCGGGGGTATGAGCAGTTCTTC.

The genes are TRBV11-3 and TRBJ2-7, with 7 nucleotides matching TRBD2. The CDR3 is made up of 12 amino acids. The germline gives CDR1 SGHNT, CDR2 YENEEA. Trimming cost V 4 bases and J 5 bases; bases outside gene matches: 2. The CDR3, as DNA: TGTGCCAGCAGCTCCGGGGGGAACGAGCAGTACTTC. Its translation: CASSSGGNEQYF. The full variable domain, in which reference TRBV11-3 and TRBJ2-7 provide the parts outside the CDR3, is EAGVVQSPRYKIIEKKQPVAFWCNPISGHNTLYWYLQNLGQGPELLIRYENEEAVDDSQLPKDRFSAERLKGVDSTLKIQPAELGDSAVYLCASSSGGNEQYFGPGTRLTVT.

The chain uses TRBV6-1 and TRBJ1-2, with D possibly TRBD1 on 5 matching bases. The germline gives CDR1 MNHNS, CDR2 SASEGT. Trimming left V 3 bases short and J 4 bases short, with 21 bases between. The CDR3 is 17 residues long. The CDR3 sequence is CASSDRQGPARGYGYTF. In DNA form, the CDR3 reads TGTGCCAGCAGTGACCGGCAGGGCCCCGCGCGAGGCTATGGCTACACCTTC.

The V gene is TRBV7-2, the J gene TRBJ1-6, with a possible D match to TRBD1 (5 bases). The CDR3 sequence is 17 residues long. Per germline, CDR1 SGHTA and CDR2 FQGNSA. V was cut by 4 bases and J by 3 bases, with 16 bases left in between. CDR3 nucleotide sequence: TGTGCCAGCAGCTCCAGTTTTAGGGACTACTATAATTCACCCCTCCACTTT. Translated: CASSSSFRDYYNSPLHF.

The chain has TRBV11-2 and TRBJ2-1; 9 bases agree with TRBD2. CDR1 SGHAT and CDR2 FQNNGV come from the germline V gene. V lost 3 bases and J lost 8; bases outside the gene matches: 17. The CDR3 runs to 18 residues. The CDR3 DNA is TGTGCCAGCAGCTTGGCCGCTCGTGCGGGAGGGGAAGGGTATGAGCAGTTCTTC. Translation gives CASSLAARAGGEGYEQFF.

The chain has TRBV16 and TRBJ2-7; a possible D gene is TRBD1 (6 bases). The germline V gene has CDR1 KGHSY and CDR2 FQNENV. Trimming removed 4 bases from V and 4 bases from J, with 17 bases in between. The CDR3 contains 15 residues. The CDR3 region has the DNA TGTGCCAGCAGCCCAGGGGTCCCCCCGTTTTACGAGCAGTACTTC. The encoded protein is CASSPGVPPFYEQYF.

V and J are TRBV7-6 and TRBJ2-3; 13 bases line up with TRBD2. Germline trimming cut 5 bases from V and 3 bases from J; bases unmatched to any gene: 5. Looked up from germline, CDR1 is SGHVS and CDR2 is FNYEAQ. The CDR3 has 16 amino acids. The CDR3 loop reads CASSLRLAGGTDTQYF. Written as DNA, the CDR3 is TGTGCCAGCAGCCTTAGACTAGCGGGAGGTACAGATACGCAGTATTTT.

J is TRBJ1-2 and V is TRBV15, with D possibly matching TRBD1 (6 bases). The CDR3 has 14 residues. The germline V gene encodes CDR1 LNHNV and CDR2 YYDKDF (reference sequence). V was shortened by 0 bases and J by 14 bases, with 19 bases between the two germline ends. CDR3: CATSRDRGGSVVTF. The DNA of the CDR3 is TGTGCCACCAGCAGAGATCGAGGGGGATCGGTAGTTACCTTC.

J is TRBJ1-1 and V is TRBV10-3; 7 bases match TRBD1. CDR3 size: 14 residues. V shed 10 bases, J shed 0 bases, and the junction held 8 bases outside the gene matches. CDR1 and CDR2 (germline): ENHRY, SYGVKD. CDR3: CATCRGNMNTEAFF. The DNA of the CDR3 is TGTGCCACCTGCAGGGGGAACATGAACACTGAAGCTTTCTTT.

This clone was detected only once. The chain employs TRBV7-2 and TRBJ2-3; D unresolved. CDR1 is SGHTA and CDR2 is FQGNSA in the germline V gene. The length of the CDR3 is 12 residues. Deletions cut 5 bases from V and 6 bases from J, with 9 bases between. The CDR3 nucleotides read TGTGCCAGCAGCCGCCAGGATGATACGCAGTATTTT. Protein: CASSRQDDTQYF. Using reference TRBV7-2 and TRBJ2-3 for the parts outside the CDR3, the full variable domain is GAGVSQSPSNKVTEKGKDVELRCDPISGHTALYWYRQSLGQGLEFLIYFQGNSAPDKSGLPSDRFSAERTGGSVSTLTIQRTQQEDSAVYLCASSRQDDTQYFGPGTRLTVL.

V is TRBV3-1 (or the pseudogene TRBV3-2) and J is TRBJ2-7; 7 nucleotides agree with TRBD1. Looked up from germline, CDR1 is LGHDT and CDR2 is YNNKEL (reference sequence). V gave up 4 bases and J gave up 4 bases; unmatched junction bases: 7. The CDR3 contains 14 residues. The CDR3 DNA is TGTGCCAGCAGCCGACTGGGACAGTTTTACGAGCAGTACTTC. This gives the protein CASSRLGQFYEQYF.

The CDR3 reads CASSELKRVKQGNEQFF. The CDR3 bases are TGTGCCAGCAGTGAATTGAAGCGGGTTAAACAAGGAAATGAGCAGTTCTTC. This chain links TRBV6-1 with TRBJ2-1; weak D call: TRBD2 (6 bases). This CDR3 has 17 amino acids. Trimming cost V 2 bases and J 7 bases, with 21 bases left between them. Germline V lookup: CDR1 MNHNS, CDR2 SASEGT.

The chain combines TRBV15 with TRBJ2-2; perhaps TRBD2 as D (6 bases). Germline V lookup: CDR1 LNHNV, CDR2 YYDKDF (reference sequence). Trimming shortened V by 7 bases and J by 6 bases, and 21 bases separated the two germline ends. This CDR3 is 16 amino acids long. In nucleotides, the CDR3 is TGTGCCACCATTATCGGTGCGGGACCTTTGCCCGGGGAGCTGTTTTTT. Amino acid sequence: CATIIGAGPLPGELFF.

This chain joins TRBV18 and TRBJ1-6; 7 nucleotides agree with TRBD1. CDR3 length: 16 residues. V was pared by 5 bases and J by 9 bases, with 13 bases of the junction left unmatched. Germline V gene lookup returns CDR1 KGHSH and CDR2 LQKENI. The CDR3 loop is CASSEGAAKTGSPLHF. The DNA of the CDR3 is TGTGCCAGCTCAGAGGGGGCCGCCAAAACGGGTTCACCCCTCCACTTT.

This clone was found once. This rearrangement joins TRBV29-1 to TRBJ2-5, with D perhaps TRBD2 (6 bases). The germline gives CDR1 SQVTM, CDR2 ANQGSEA. The CDR3 has 14 amino acids. V lost 4 bases and J 5 bases, leaving 17 bases between the germline ends. CDR3 in amino acids: CSVVSSGFRETQYF. The CDR3 nucleotides are TGCAGCGTTGTCTCGAGCGGGTTTAGGGAGACCCAGTACTTC. Drawing the rest from reference TRBV29-1 and TRBJ2-5, the complete variable domain is SAVISQKPSRDICQRGTSLTIQCQVDSQVTMMFWYRQQPGQSLTLIATANQGSEATYESGFVIDKFPISRPNLTFSTLTVSNMSPEDSSIYLCSVVSSGFRETQYFGPGTRLLVL.

The rearrangement uses TRBV24-1 and TRBJ2-1; D ambiguous. Germline CDR1 is KGHDR and CDR2 is SFDVKD. The CDR3 totals 14 residues. The germline V and J ends were trimmed by 2 bases and 3 bases, with 7 bases remaining between them. This CDR3 reads CATSDSPSYNEQFF. The CDR3 DNA reads TGTGCCACCAGTGATTCCCCTAGCTACAATGAGCAGTTCTTC.

This sequence joins TRBV11-3 and TRBJ1-1; 9 bases align to TRBD1. This CDR3 is 14 amino acids long. Germline values: CDR1 SGHNT, CDR2 YENEEA. The J segment lost 3 bases and the V segment lost 5 bases, leaving 4 bases of the junction unmatched. The CDR3 nucleotides are TGTGCCAGCAGCAAGCGGACAGGGGACACTGAAGCTTTCTTT. Translation gives CASSKRTGDTEAFF.

The chain uses TRBV5-4 and TRBJ2-4, with D perhaps matching TRBD1 (6 bases). Germline V CDR1 and CDR2: SGHNT, YYREEE (reference sequence). The CDR3 spans 15 residues. V shed 4 bases and J shed 7 bases, with 18 bases lying between them. The CDR3, as DNA: TGTGCCAGCAGCCCGACAGGATCCGGTCGCAACATTCAGTACTTC. Protein product: CASSPTGSGRNIQYF.

J is TRBJ2-3 and V is TRBV7-6, with D possibly TRBD2 on 6 matching bases. Germline values: CDR1 SGHVS, CDR2 FNYEAQ. This CDR3 is built from 16 residues. Trimming removed 0 bases at V and 0 bases at J, with 10 bases between. CDR3 bases: TGTGCCAGCAGCTTAGCCGGAGGGCGTAGCACAGATACGCAGTATTTT. It translates to CASSLAGGRSTDTQYF.

This clone was picked up one time. V is TRBV11-2 and J is TRBJ2-1; 10 nucleotides agree with TRBD2. Losses at the gene ends were 6 bases for V and 9 bases for J; bases not matched to a gene: 11. CDR1 is SGHAT and CDR2 is FQNNGV in the germline V gene. CDR3 length equals 15 residues. DNA of the CDR3: TGTGCCAGCAGTAAATTAGCGGGAGGCGCGGTTGAGCAGTTCTTC. It specifies CASSKLAGGAVEQFF.

The chain recombines TRBV7-2 with TRBJ2-3, with 14 positions matching TRBD2. The V gene's germline CDR1 is SGHTA and CDR2 FQGNSA. The CDR3 is 17 residues long. Germline trimming cut 2 bases from V and 3 bases from J; bases unmatched to any gene: 4. This chain's CDR3 is CASSLSGTSGRTDTQYF. CDR3 in DNA: TGTGCCAGCAGCTTATCAGGGACTAGCGGGAGAACAGATACGCAGTATTTT.

This chain connects TRBV5-1 to TRBJ2-5; a weak D match, TRBD2 (6 bases). The length of the CDR3 is 15 residues. CDR1 is SGHRS, CDR2 YFSETQ, per germline. V was shortened by 0 bases and J by 5 bases, with 14 bases between the two germline ends. CDR3 residues: CASSLEGRREETQYF. The CDR3 nucleotides read TGCGCCAGCAGCTTGGAGGGCAGGAGGGAGGAGACCCAGTACTTC.

This clone has only a few counts. Sequence at one end of the junction differs from germline and may be a read error. The rearrangement joins TRBV5-1 to TRBJ2-1; 8 bases line up with TRBD2. This CDR3 has 16 residues. Germline values: CDR1 SGHRS, CDR2 YFSETQ. The CDR3 nucleotides are TGCGCCAGCACCTTGGTAGCGGGATACTCCTACAATGAGCAGTTCTTC. This translates into CASTLVAGYSYNEQFF.

The chain employs TRBV10-3 and TRBJ1-1, with 10 bases that match TRBD1. CDR3 length: 14 amino acids. Germline CDR1 reads ENHRY; CDR2 reads SYGVKD. V shed 6 bases and J 1 base; nucleotides not matched to a gene: 2. The CDR3 nucleotides read TGTGCCATCAGCCGACAGGGGGCGAACACTGAAGCTTTCTTT. Protein product: CAISRQGANTEAFF.

In this sample, this clone turned up many times. The J gene is TRBJ2-2, the V gene TRBV18, with a weak D call TRBD1 (5 bases). Between the trimmed V and J ends, which lost 2 bases and 5 bases, there was a span of 21 bases. Germline lookup yields CDR1 KGHSH and CDR2 LQKENI. CDR3 length: 18 residues. This chain's CDR3 is CASSPEDDSTLNTGELFF. The CDR3, as DNA: TGTGCCAGCTCACCAGAGGACGACAGCACGCTTAATACCGGGGAGCTGTTTTTT.

The chain has TRBV30 and TRBJ2-3; D perhaps matches TRBD2 (6 bases). The germline V gene has CDR1 GTSNPN and CDR2 SVGIG (reference sequence). The CDR3 extends over 14 amino acids. V was pared by 5 bases and J by 0 bases, with 12 bases between. The CDR3 loop is CAWGRTFSTDTQYF. DNA of the CDR3: TGTGCCTGGGGGAGGACATTCAGCACAGATACGCAGTATTTT. The full variable domain, completed using reference TRBV30 and TRBJ2-3, is SQTIHQWPATLVQPVGSPLSLECTVEGTSNPNLYWYRQAAGRGLQLLFYSVGIGQISSEVPQNLSASRPQDRQFILSSKKLLLSDSGFYLCAWGRTFSTDTQYFGPGTRLTVL.

This chain links TRBV6-5 with TRBJ2-1; TRBD2 agrees at 9 bases. Losses at the gene ends were 7 bases for V and 6 bases for J; bases not matched to a gene: 4. This CDR3 spans 13 amino acids. Germline CDR1 and CDR2: MNHEY and SVGAGI. Here the CDR3 reads CASTASGINEQFF. CDR3 coding DNA: TGTGCCAGCACGGCTAGCGGGATCAATGAGCAGTTCTTC.